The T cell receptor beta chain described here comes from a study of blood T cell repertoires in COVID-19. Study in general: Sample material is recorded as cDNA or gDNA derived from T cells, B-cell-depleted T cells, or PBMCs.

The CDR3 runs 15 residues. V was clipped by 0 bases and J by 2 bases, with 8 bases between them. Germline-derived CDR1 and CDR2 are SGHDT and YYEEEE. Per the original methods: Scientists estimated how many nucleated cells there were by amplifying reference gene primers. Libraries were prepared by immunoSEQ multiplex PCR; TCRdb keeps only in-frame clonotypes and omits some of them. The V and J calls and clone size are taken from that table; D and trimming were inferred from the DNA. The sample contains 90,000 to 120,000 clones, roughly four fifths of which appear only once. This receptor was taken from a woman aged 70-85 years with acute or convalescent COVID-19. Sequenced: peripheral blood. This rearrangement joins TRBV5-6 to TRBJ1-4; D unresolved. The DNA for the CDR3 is TGTGCCAGCAGCTTGGTGGGCAGGACTAATGAAAAACTGTTTTTT. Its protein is CASSLVGRTNEKLFF.